Listed below are T cell receptor beta chains from one sample, sequenced in a study of low-dose radiotherapy and immunotherapy resistance in tumors. TCRdb reprocessed the reads with MiXCR, giving one entry per CDR3 protein. The data contain nearly 60,000 distinct CDR3 sequences, 23% of them singletons. Specimen: PBMCs, collected after low-dose radiotherapy plus immunotherapy. The receptors here all came from a male donor with prostate cancer. Each CDR3 is given with its conserved first and last residue. The D gene is left open where the match is weak. Where a row states a size, it is once, few, many or the class of an expanded clone; other rows omit it.

>many|.|TRBV13|TRBJ2-7
TGTGCCAGCAGACAGACAGGCCGGCTCGGGGACGAGCAGTACTTC
CASRQTGRLGDEQYF
>many|.|TRBV5-1|TRBJ2-1
TGTGCCAGCAGCTTGTTTGGGGGAAACAATGAGCAGTTCTTC
CASSLFGGNNEQFF
>.|TRBD2|TRBV20-1|TRBJ2-3
TGCAGTGCTAGGGCTAGCGGGGGGGCAGATACGCAGTATTTT
CSARASGGADTQYF
>many|.|TRBV5-4|TRBJ2-5
TGTGCCAGCAGCTTGGGAAGCGGGTCAAGGGAGACCCAGTACTTC
CASSLGSGSRETQYF
>few|TRBD2|TRBV25-1|TRBJ2-5
TGTGCCAGCAGTGAATCCCGTGGGGGGGCCCAGTACTTC
CASSESRGGAQYF
>many|TRBD2|TRBV4-2|TRBJ2-3
TGTGCCAGCAGCCGCGTACTAGCGGGAGTCACAGATACGCAGTATTTT
CASSRVLAGVTDTQYF
>many|TRBD1|TRBV12-3/TRBV12-4|TRBJ1-2
TGTGCCAGCAGTTTATTACAGGGGTATGGCTACACCTTC
CASSLLQGYGYTF
>.|TRBD1|TRBV28|TRBJ2-7
TGTGCCAGCAGTTTGGCCGGGACAGGGGGCGAGCAGTACTTC
CASSLAGTGGEQYF
>.|TRBD2|TRBV12-3/TRBV12-4|TRBJ2-5
TGTGCCAGCACCCTAGGCCTGGCTAGCGGGGGGCAGCAAGAGACCCAGTACTTC
CASTLGLASGGQQETQYF
>few|TRBD2|TRBV9|TRBJ2-7
TGTGCCAGCAGCGTCACTAGCGGGGGGGCCTACGAGCAGTACTTC
CASSVTSGGAYEQYF
>.|TRBD2|TRBV29-1|TRBJ2-1
TGCAGCGCCAACAGCGGGGGTGAGCAGTTCTTC
CSANSGGEQFF
>many|.|TRBV7-9|TRBJ1-6
TGTGCCAGCAGCTTAGCCGGGCAGGCCGAGGTCCTCCACTTT
CASSLAGQAEVLHF
>many|TRBD2|TRBV4-2|TRBJ2-5
TGTGCCAGCAGCCAAGGGACTAGCGGGGGGGCCATAGAGACCCAGTACTTC
CASSQGTSGGAIETQYF
>.|TRBD1|TRBV2|TRBJ1-6
TGTGCCAGCAGCGGGGGTAGGGGGCTTAATAATTCACCCCTCCACTTT
CASSGGRGLNNSPLHF
>.|TRBD1|TRBV2|TRBJ1-6
TGTGCCAGCAGTGAAATCCCAGGGGGCGGGTCACCCCTCCACTTT
CASSEIPGGGSPLHF
>many|.|TRBV2|TRBJ2-1
TGTGCCACTACTAGCCTCAATGAGCAGTTCTTC
CATTSLNEQFF
>many|TRBD1|TRBV29-1|TRBJ2-7
TGCAGCGCGAGGACAGGGGGAAGCTCCTACGAGCAGTACTTC
CSARTGGSSYEQYF
>.|.|TRBV28|TRBJ1-5
TGTGCCAGCAGTTTTTGGGGGGCTTCAGATCAGCCCCAGCATTTT
CASSFWGASDQPQHF